The next 29 T cell receptor beta chains were all read from a single sample in a study of tissue T cells after allogeneic stem cell transplantation. Here immunoSEQ multiplex PCR was the method, and the copy in TCRdb shows in-frame clones only, minus some. The data contain 6,800 or so clones, 65% to 80% of them seen just once; the ten biggest clones take up 0.78%. Sequencing input: blood. The origin of the receptors is a female BALB/c mouse in good health. Mice of this strain are of MHC haplotype H2-d.

This clone has only a few counts. Gene names and germline match the mouse. The read terminates 1 residue before the CDR3 end, so the remaining end is supplied by the germline J gene. The V and J genes are TRBV13-3 and TRBJ1-2, with a tentative D call TRBD1 (5 bases). CDR3 length: 13 residues. From germline, CDR1 is NNHDY and CDR2 SYVADS. V was pared by 4 bases and J by 5 bases, with 12 bases between. The CDR3 DNA, read in part, is TGTGCCAGCAGTTCCCAGGGAGAGTCCGACTACACC. It translates to CASSSQGESDYT. The whole CDR3 sequence reads CASSSQGESDYTF.

As to this clone: The genes are named according to mouse. The covered CDR3 bases are TGCACCTGCAGTGCCGGGACAGGGCAGCTCTAC. Its translation is CTCSAGTGQLY. The whole CDR3 reads CTCSAGTGQLYF. The gene calls are TRBV1 and TRBJ2-2; D possibly corresponds to TRBD1 (6 bases). The CDR3 is cut off 1 residue early in the read; its end comes from the germline J gene. The V gene lost 3 bases and the J gene lost 8 bases, with 7 bases spanning the gap. The CDR3 sequence is 12 residues long. The germline V gene has CDR1 NSQYPW and CDR2 LRSPGD (reference sequence). The complete variable domain, with remaining parts taken from reference TRBV1 and TRBJ2-2, reads VTLLEQNPRWRLVPRGQAVNLRCILKNSQYPWMSWYQQDLQKQLQWLFTLRSPGDKEVKSLPGADYLATRVTDTELRLQVANMSQGRTLYCTCSAGTGQLYFGEGSKLTVL.

Notes on this clone: Mouse germline and gene names are used. The read terminates 1 residue ahead of where the CDR3 ends, so the germline J gene completes it. V is TRBV3 and J is TRBJ2-5; 11 bases align to TRBD1. The CDR3 extends over 15 amino acids. V trimming: 1 base; J trimming: 4 bases; junction bases outside the gene matches: 1. Looked up from germline, CDR1 is SNHLY and CDR2 is FYNGKV (reference sequence). The CDR3 here is CASSLGGQGEDTQYF. The covered CDR3 bases are TGTGCCAGCAGCTTAGGGGGACAGGGGGAAGACACCCAGTAC.

Worth noting for this clone: Each gene name is a mouse one. The read finishes 1 residue shy of the CDR3 end, and the germline J gene is used to complete it. J is TRBJ2-4 and V is TRBV4, with 9 bases fitting TRBD2. After removal of 5 bases from V and 5 bases from J, the junction contained 5 bases not matched to a gene. The CDR3 runs to 14 residues. The germline gives CDR1 LGHDT, CDR2 YNNKQL (reference sequence). The DNA read from the CDR3 is TGTGCCAGCAGCCCCCGACTGGGGGTAAACACCTTGTAC. Amino acids: CASSPRLGVNTLY. The entire CDR3 protein is CASSPRLGVNTLYF.

As to this clone: Gene and germline names: mouse. The CDR3 end falls 1 residue outside the read, so it is completed with the germline J gene. This chain links TRBV19 with TRBJ2-5, with 8 positions matching TRBD1. The CDR3 has 13 residues. In germline, CDR1 is FNHDT, CDR2 SITEND (reference sequence). With 2 bases clipped from V and 6 bases from J, the junction kept 2 bases outside the gene matches. CDR3 DNA, as far as it was read: TGTGCCAGCAGTATTCACAGGGGGGACACCCAGTAC. Its translation: CASSIHRGDTQY. The CDR3, in full, reads CASSIHRGDTQYF.

With respect to this clone: Mouse gene names apply. The read gets to within 1 residue of the CDR3 end, and the germline J gene fills in the rest. J is TRBJ1-5 and V is TRBV12-1; 7 nucleotides align to TRBD1. CDR3 length equals 16 residues. Looked up from germline, CDR1 is SGHSN and CDR2 is HYEKVE. Germline trimming cut 2 bases from V and 2 bases from J; bases unmatched to any gene: 8. The sequenced part of the CDR3 DNA is TGTGCCAGCTCTCCTCGGGACAGCGGGGACAACCAGGCTCCGCTT. Translated: CASSPRDSGDNQAPL. The full CDR3 reads CASSPRDSGDNQAPLF. Drawing the rest from reference TRBV12-1 and TRBJ1-5, the complete variable domain is DSGVVQSPRHIIKEKGGRSVLTCIPISGHSNVVWYQQTLGKELKFLIQHYEKVERDKGFLPSRFSVQQFDDYHSEMNMSALELEDSAMYFCASSPRDSGDNQAPLFGEGTRLSVL.

As for this clone: Each gene name is a mouse one. With the read ending 1 residue before the CDR3 end, the germline J gene is used to fill in that end. The genes are TRBV19 and TRBJ2-7; 7 bases are shared with TRBD1. J gave up 5 bases and V 2 bases, and 4 bases lay outside the gene matches. Germline CDR1 FNHDT, CDR2 SITEND (reference sequence). There are 13 residues in the CDR3. CDR3 loop: CASSITGVHEQYF. CDR3 bases read: TGTGCCAGCAGTATCACAGGGGTTCATGAACAGTAC.

About this clone itself: Gene names denote mouse genes. Read sequence stops 1 residue before the CDR3 end, and the germline J gene provides the missing end. J is TRBJ2-1 and V is TRBV5; tentatively, D is TRBD2 (6 bases). Trimming shortened V by 0 bases and J by 1 base, and 7 bases separated the two germline ends. The germline CDR1 and CDR2 sequences are LGHNA and YNLKQL (reference sequence). The CDR3 is 15 residues long. The CDR3 bases that were read are TGTGCCAGCAGCCAAGAAGGACTGAACTATGCTGAGCAGTTC. As protein: CASSQEGLNYAEQF. The CDR3 as a whole reads CASSQEGLNYAEQFF.

With regard to this clone: The genes and germline here are from mouse. The CDR3 end is not reached by the read, which stops 1 residue before it; the germline J gene fills it in. The chain carries TRBV2 and TRBJ2-1; 8 bases map to TRBD2. CDR3 size: 15 residues. The V gene's germline CDR1 is LGHNA and CDR2 YSYQKL. V dropped 2 bases and J dropped 3; count of bases not matched to a gene: 3. The CDR3 spells CASSQQLGVYAEQFF. Incomplete CDR3 DNA: TGTGCCAGCAGCCAACAACTGGGGGTCTATGCTGAGCAGTTC.

Regarding this clone: The genes are named according to mouse. The DNA ends 1 residue before the CDR3 does, and the rest of the CDR3 is filled in from the germline J gene. The V and J genes are TRBV5 and TRBJ2-4; 12 bases are a match to TRBD2. The germline V gene encodes CDR1 LGHNA and CDR2 YNLKQL (reference sequence). The CDR3 covers 17 residues. V trimming: 2 bases; J trimming: 8 bases; junction bases outside the gene matches: 11. CDR3 protein: CASSQMTGGALPRTLYF. The sequenced part of the CDR3 DNA is TGTGCCAGCAGCCAAATGACTGGGGGGGCGCTTCCCCGCACCTTGTAC.

Concerning this clone: Gene names and germline match the mouse. The read ends 1 residue early relative to the CDR3; the germline J gene fills the gap. This chain links TRBV2 with TRBJ2-5; 7 nucleotides agree with TRBD2. V was clipped by 0 bases and J by 2 bases; unmatched bases: 2. Looked up from germline, CDR1 is LGHNA and CDR2 is YSYQKL. This CDR3 spans 15 amino acids. The sequenced CDR3 bases are TGTGCCAGCAGCCAAGAGTGGGGGGTCCAAGACACCCAGTAC. Protein product: CASSQEWGVQDTQY. In full, the CDR3 is CASSQEWGVQDTQYF.

With regard to this clone: Mouse names are used for the genes. The read falls 1 residue short of the CDR3 end, and the missing part is taken from the germline J gene. This rearrangement joins TRBV13-2 to TRBJ2-7; D is possibly TRBD2 (7 bases). There are 14 residues in the CDR3. Germline values: CDR1 NNHNN, CDR2 SYGAGS (reference sequence). V was shortened by 0 bases and J by 7 bases, with 14 bases between the two germline ends. Here the CDR3 reads CASGDAWGAREQYF. The DNA read from the CDR3 is TGTGCCAGCGGTGATGCTTGGGGGGCGCGGGAACAGTAC.

With regard to this clone: Any gene name here is a mouse gene name. Sequencing ends 1 residue short of the CDR3 end; the germline J gene provides the rest. The chain joins TRBV13-3 to TRBJ2-5; the D gene is possibly TRBD2 (6 bases). This CDR3 region has 13 residues. The germline CDR1 and CDR2 sequences are NNHDY and SYVADS. V shed 2 bases and J shed 2 bases, with 6 bases lying between them. The CDR3 reads CASSELGQDTQYF. The CDR3 DNA, read in part, is TGTGCCAGCAGTGAACTGGGCCAAGACACCCAGTAC.

Regarding this clone: Gene names and germline refer to mouse. The read ends 1 residue before the CDR3 terminus; that terminus is restored from the germline J gene. This chain uses TRBV1 with TRBJ2-1; the D gene could be TRBD1 or TRBD2 (7 bases each). Per germline, CDR1 NSQYPW and CDR2 LRSPGD (reference sequence). There are 14 residues in the CDR3. Trimming took off 0 bases at V and 6 bases at J, with 9 bases between the two ends. The DNA read from the CDR3 is TGCACCTGCAGTGCAGACAGGGGGGGTGCTGAGCAGTTC. Its protein product is CTCSADRGGAEQF. In full, the CDR3 reads CTCSADRGGAEQFF.

About this clone: The genes and germline here are from mouse. The sequenced fragment ends 1 residue before the CDR3 boundary, so the rest is inferred from the germline J gene. This chain links TRBV30 with TRBJ2-1, with TRBD2 matching over 7 bases. The CDR3 has 16 amino acids. Germline lookup yields CDR1 SQVVS and CDR2 ANEGSEA. The ends lost 3 bases at V and 0 bases at J; junction bases unmatched: 8. The covered CDR3 bases are TGTAGTTCTAGGGTGATCTGGGGGTCTAACTATGCTGAGCAGTTC. Amino acid sequence: CSSRVIWGSNYAEQF. The entire CDR3 protein is CSSRVIWGSNYAEQFF. The variable domain in full, with the rest retrieved from reference TRBV30 and TRBJ2-1, is SVLLYQKPNRDICQSGTSLKIQCVADSQVVSMFWYQQFQEQSLMLMATANEGSEATYESGFTKDKFPISRPNLTFSTLTVNNARPGDSSIYFCSSRVIWGSNYAEQFFGPGTRLTVL.

On this clone itself: Genes here carry mouse names. The CDR3 extends 1 residue past the end of the read, so its final part is completed from the germline J gene. This chain connects TRBV31 to TRBJ2-5; 11 bases map to TRBD2. This CDR3 has 14 amino acids. The germline V gene encodes CDR1 GKSSPN and CDR2 SITVG. V was pared by 3 bases and J by 2 bases, with 1 base of the junction left unmatched. CDR3 bases read: TGTGCCTGGAGGACTGGGGGGGTCCAAGACACCCAGTAC. Translating it yields CAWRTGGVQDTQY. The whole CDR3 is CAWRTGGVQDTQYF. The whole variable domain, filled in from reference TRBV31 and TRBJ2-5, reads AQTIHQWPVAEIKAVGSPLSLGCTIKGKSSPNLYWYWQATGGTLQQLFYSITVGQVESVVQLNLSASRPKDDQFILSTEKLLLSHSGFYLCAWRTGGVQDTQYFGPGTRLLVL.

As for this clone: Gene names are the mouse ones. The sequenced fragment ends 1 residue before the CDR3 boundary, so the rest is inferred from the germline J gene. The chain links TRBV2 to TRBJ1-2; D possibly corresponds to TRBD1 (5 bases). Germline V gives CDR1 LGHNA, CDR2 YSYQKL. Trimming pared 0 bases from V and 0 bases from J, leaving 8 bases between. The CDR3 loop spans 15 amino acids. The part of the CDR3 DNA that was read is TGTGCCAGCAGCCAAGAGTGGACATCAAACTCCGACTACACC. Translated, it gives CASSQEWTSNSDYT. The CDR3, in full, reads CASSQEWTSNSDYTF.

Of note for this clone: Mouse gene names apply. The CDR3 here is CASSQDFRTGGGERLFF. The sequenced part of the CDR3 DNA is TGTGCCAGCAGCCAAGATTTCCGGACAGGGGGCGGCGAAAGATTATTT. This chain connects TRBV2 to TRBJ1-4; 11 nucleotides align to TRBD1. The read halts 1 residue ahead of the CDR3 end, with the missing end drawn from the germline J gene. The germline CDR1 and CDR2 sequences are LGHNA and YSYQKL. Trimming cost V 0 bases and J 7 bases; bases outside gene matches: 7. The CDR3 length is 17 residues.

Comments on this clone: Mouse gene names apply. The chain's CDR3 is CASSDGGDTEVFF. The sequenced part of the CDR3 DNA is TGTGCCAGCAGTGATGGAGGGGACACAGAAGTCTTC. The chain uses TRBV13-1 and TRBJ1-1, with D possibly matching TRBD1 (5 bases). The read terminates 1 residue before the CDR3 end, so the remaining end is supplied by the germline J gene. The CDR3 totals 13 residues. Per the germline V gene, CDR1 is NSHNY and CDR2 is SYGAGN. With 0 bases removed from V and 3 bases from J, the gap between germline ends came to 6 bases.

As for this clone: The gene names here belong to mouse. The part of the CDR3 DNA that was read is TGTGCCAGCACCACCGGGACAGGGGAAGACACCCAGTAC. It is translated as CASTTGTGEDTQY. The whole CDR3 sequence reads CASTTGTGEDTQYF. The rearrangement uses TRBV14 and TRBJ2-5; 10 bases map to TRBD1. The CDR3 is cut off 1 residue early in the read; its end comes from the germline J gene. With V trimmed by 6 bases and J by 4 bases, 5 bases remained unmatched. The CDR3 totals 14 residues. The germline V gene has CDR1 SGHDT and CDR2 FRDEAV.

In the case of this clone: Mouse names are used for the genes. The DNA read from the CDR3 is TGTGCCACAGGGGGCACCAACGAAAGATTATTT. It specifies CATGGTNERLF. The CDR3 reads in full as CATGGTNERLFF. The rearrangement joins TRBV13-3 to TRBJ1-4; 8 nucleotides agree with TRBD1. The sequenced fragment ends 1 residue before the CDR3 boundary, so the rest is inferred from the germline J gene. This CDR3 is built from 12 residues. With V trimmed by 9 bases and J by 3 bases, 1 base remained unmatched. Germline CDR1 is NNHDY and CDR2 is SYVADS.

About this clone: The germline and genes are mouse ones. Read sequence stops 1 residue before the CDR3 end, and the germline J gene provides the missing end. The chain is built from TRBV29 and TRBJ2-4; D unresolved. The CDR3 length is 10 residues. Trimming pared 5 bases from V and 3 bases from J, leaving 0 bases between. CDR1 and CDR2 from the germline V gene are MSHET and SYDVDS. CDR3 loop: CASSQNTLYF. The part of the CDR3 DNA that was read is TGTGCTAGCAGTCAAAACACCTTGTAC.

Regarding this clone: Gene names are mouse gene names. The read falls 1 residue short of the CDR3 end, and the missing part is taken from the germline J gene. The chain employs TRBV20 and TRBJ1-5; 8 nucleotides agree with TRBD1. The CDR3 is made up of 13 amino acids. Germline V lookup: CDR1 GFQATS, CDR2 STVNSAI. The V and J ends lost 3 bases and 5 bases, in that order; junction bases with no gene match: 3. This CDR3 reads CGASGQGYQAPLF. The DNA read from the CDR3 is TGTGGTGCTAGTGGACAGGGTTACCAGGCTCCGCTT.

Remarks on this clone: Gene names and germline refer to mouse. The sequenced part of the CDR3 DNA is TGTGCCAGCAGCCGACAGGGGGGAAACACAGAAGTCTTC. Protein product: CASSRQGGNTEVF. The whole CDR3 region reads CASSRQGGNTEVFF. This rearrangement joins TRBV4 to TRBJ1-1, with 9 bases identical to TRBD1. The read ends 1 residue before the CDR3 terminus; that terminus is restored from the germline J gene. The CDR3 totals 14 residues. V gave up 5 bases and J gave up 1 base; unmatched junction bases: 2. The germline CDR1 and CDR2 sequences are LGHDT and YNNKQL (reference sequence). Supplemented by reference TRBV4 and TRBJ1-1, the full variable domain reads ETAVFQTPNYHVTQVGNEVSFNCKQTLGHDTMYWYKQDSKKLLKIMFSYNNKQLIVNETVPRRFSPQSSDKAHLNLRIKSVEPEDSAVYLCASSRQGGNTEVFFGKGTRLTVV.

In regard to this clone: Each gene name is a mouse one. The sequence runs out 1 residue before the end of the CDR3; the remainder is reconstructed from the germline J gene. This chain links TRBV2 with TRBJ2-3; tentatively, D is TRBD1 (6 bases). Germline CDR1 is LGHNA and CDR2 is YSYQKL. Trimming cost V 1 base and J 3 bases, with 14 bases left between them. CDR3 size: 16 residues. The CDR3 reads CASSQALQGNAETLYF. CDR3 DNA (partial): TGTGCCAGCAGCCAAGCCCTTCAGGGGAACGCAGAAACGCTGTAT.

Worth noting for this clone: Mouse gene names apply. The sequence runs out 1 residue before the end of the CDR3; the remainder is reconstructed from the germline J gene. The chain recombines TRBV13-2 with TRBJ2-5; tentative D call: TRBD1 (6 bases). V dropped 2 bases and J dropped 0 bases, with 10 bases sitting between them. Germline loops: CDR1 NNHNN, CDR2 SYGAGS (reference sequence). This CDR3 has 15 residues. CDR3 DNA (partial): TGTGCCAGCGGTGAGAGGGGGTTTAACCAAGACACCCAGTAC. Translating it yields CASGERGFNQDTQY. The CDR3 in full is CASGERGFNQDTQYF.

As for this clone: Gene names refer to mouse genes. The read falls 1 residue short of the CDR3 end, and the missing part is taken from the germline J gene. This chain links TRBV5 with TRBJ2-1; 10 nucleotides match TRBD2. This CDR3 contains 16 residues. V shed 0 bases, J shed 7 bases, and the junction held 6 bases outside the gene matches. Germline V CDR1 and CDR2: LGHNA, YNLKQL (reference sequence). CDR3 DNA, as far as it was read: TGTGCCAGCAGCCAAGAAGCTGGGGGGGCGAACGCTGAGCAGTTC. Its protein is CASSQEAGGANAEQF. The CDR3 in full is CASSQEAGGANAEQFF.

Remarks on this clone: The gene symbols are mouse symbols. The CDR3 end is not reached by the read, which stops 1 residue before it; the germline J gene fills it in. This chain links TRBV19 with TRBJ2-3; TRBD1 matches at 9 bases. The CDR3 spans 18 residues. Germline values: CDR1 FNHDT, CDR2 SITEND (reference sequence). Trimming at V came to 4 bases and at J to 1 base, leaving 13 bases not matched to a gene. This chain's CDR3 is CASSRPGTGRKGAETLYF. The sequenced CDR3 bases are TGTGCCAGCAGTCGTCCCGGGACAGGGAGGAAGGGTGCAGAAACGCTGTAT.

Regarding this clone: Any gene name here is a mouse gene name. The read is 1 residue too short to cover the CDR3 end, so that end is filled in from the germline J gene. V usage is TRBV13-2 and J usage is TRBJ2-4; D remains unclear. V was shortened by 0 bases and J by 7 bases, with 3 bases between the two germline ends. This CDR3 has 11 residues. The germline V gene has CDR1 NNHNN and CDR2 SYGAGS (reference sequence). CDR3 amino acids: CASGDADTLYF. The sequenced part of the CDR3 DNA is TGTGCCAGCGGTGATGCAGACACCTTGTAC.